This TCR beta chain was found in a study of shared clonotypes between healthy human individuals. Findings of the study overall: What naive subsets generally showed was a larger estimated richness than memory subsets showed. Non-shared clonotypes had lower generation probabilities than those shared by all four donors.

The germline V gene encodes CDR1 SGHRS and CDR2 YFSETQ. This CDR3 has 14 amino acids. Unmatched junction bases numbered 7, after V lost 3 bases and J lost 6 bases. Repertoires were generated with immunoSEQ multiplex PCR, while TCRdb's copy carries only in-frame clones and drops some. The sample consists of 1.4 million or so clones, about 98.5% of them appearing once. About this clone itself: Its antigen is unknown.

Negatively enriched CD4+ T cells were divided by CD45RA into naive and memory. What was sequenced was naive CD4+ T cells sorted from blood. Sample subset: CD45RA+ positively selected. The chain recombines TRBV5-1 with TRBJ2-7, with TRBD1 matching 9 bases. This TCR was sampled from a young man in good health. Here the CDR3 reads CASSSGTGYGEQYF. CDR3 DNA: TGCGCCAGCAGCTCCGGGACAGGGTACGGCGAGCAGTACTTC.